A single T cell receptor (beta chain) is shown here with its context. cDNA libraries for TCR alpha and TCR beta, carrying sample barcodes and UMIs, came from 5'RACE with constant-segment primers. TCRdb re-derived calls from the 5' RACE reads in MiXCR, one entry per CDR3 protein. The data hold hundreds of thousands of distinct CDR3 sequences, with about 18% observed a single time. The data were taken from a study of T-cell memory formation after mild COVID-19. The sequencing sample was made of PBMCs or a T cell subset sorted from them (not recorded which). The TCR comes from an adult woman who had mild COVID-19 (a few samples of this study predate the infection). Cell type and time point are not known.

CDR3 nucleotide sequence: TGTGCCTGGTCAAACATGGGGGAGCAGTACTTC. Protein product: CAWSNMGEQYF. The rearrangement uses TRBV30 and TRBJ2-7; D is undetermined. Germline lookup yields CDR1 GTSNPN and CDR2 SVGIG (reference sequence). The germline V and J ends were trimmed by 5 bases and 7 bases, with 12 bases remaining between them. There are 11 residues in the CDR3.